This T cell receptor (beta chain) was profiled in a study of beta chain bispecific antibodies for T cell cancers (dated by TCRdb to the early 2020s). Study-wide context: Healthy donor T cells were cocultured with T cell leukemia lines and bispecific antibodies, then TRBV sequencing of surviving cells measured the depletion of each TRBV family. Jurkat cells expressed surface TRBV12 (TRBV12-3), and HPB-ALL cells expressed surface TRBV5-5. What the authors observed across the whole study: Each sequenced sample mixed leukemia cell line cells with normal T cells, and most targeted TRBV signal came from the leukemia cells rather than normal T cells. Cross-reactivity of the anti-TRBV5-5 antibody with TRBV5-6 was attributed to high sequence similarity between the two genes. Relative to anti-CD19, exposure to anti-TRBV12 lowered the TRBV12-3 share of total TRBV signal by 98% to 99%, while TRBV12-4 dropped by around 34%, a change that was not significant. Except for the targeted genes and closely related genes, all other TRBV family members appeared to be unaffected by the TRBV-directed bispecific antibodies.

This clonotype appeared many times. Which antigen it targets is not known. Per-base qualities were not stored, and no clone one base away is much larger. The junction carries 15 bases between V and J, which are trimmed by 3 bases and 6 bases respectively. The CDR3 goes from the cysteine to the phenylalanine over 15 residues. Only the CDR3 DNA stays, 45 bases, in frame from base 1. CDR1 and CDR2, looked up from the germline V gene, are MNHNS and SASEGT. Read against the paper, the sample's treatment or condition label means: alpha-V12: anti-TRBV12 scFv linked to anti-CD3 scFv. T cells were expanded from blood mononuclear cells for about 3 days with either the anti-CD3 antibody OKT3 or CD3/CD28 Dynabeads. For the anti-TRBV12 bispecific sample, Jurkat leukemia cells were cocultured with normal T cells, and the comparison was a control coculture using an anti-CD19 bispecific. The expanded T cells were grown in RPMI 1640 containing roughly 10% fetal bovine serum, recombinant human IL-2 (approximately 94 IU/ml) and IL-7 (about 5 ng/ml). For cocultures, roughly 5 x 10^4 normal T cells were combined with roughly 5 x 10^4 target cells and bispecific antibody in approximately 110 ul and incubated for 17 hours at 37 degrees C. Each bispecific antibody was composed of two single-chain variable fragments, which were expressed in a single-chain diabody format with a His tag. Effector T cells were obtained from healthy human donors, and peripheral blood mononuclear cells were isolated from leukapheresis samples by Ficoll density gradient centrifugation.

Unique molecular identifier barcodes were incorporated into the libraries and were used for clonotype quantification. Qiagen AllPrep DNA/RNA Micro kits were used to isolate total RNA, and an Agilent TapeStation was used to check RNA quality. TCR beta libraries were constructed by 5' RACE, in which cDNA synthesis was followed by two PCR steps with TCR beta constant-region gene-specific primers. TCR beta libraries were sequenced on an Illumina MiSeq platform. Regarding the original processing steps: MIGEC, MiXCR and VDJtools were used for read processing. To get a clonotype's frequency, the unique molecular identifiers belonging to that clonotype were divided by all unique molecular identifiers in the sample. Nonfunctional TRBV genes classified in IMGT as pseudogenes or open reading frames, for example TRBV1, TRBV12-1 and TRBV21, were left out. Clones were called with MiXCR by TCRdb after fastp trimmed the public reads at Q25, and only in-frame beta chains were retained. Rows are unified per CDR3 protein, each entry keeping the most common DNA and genes. TCRdb's processing, not the authors' own work, is the source of the V and J calls. The sample has about 20,000 distinct CDR3 sequences on record, approximately 2.2% of them singletons. About 5.5% of the sample lies in the top ten.

The sample here was healthy donor T cells cultured with leukemia cells, taken from a culture containing a bispecific antibody targeting TCR Vbeta12. The sequence was collected from a human donor in good health. Some clones in this sample may be carry-over from other donors' samples. The chain couples TRBV6-1 to TRBJ1-5; TRBD1 could be the D gene, as 5 bases match. The DNA reads TGTGCCAGCAGTGAGGGGGTTCTTCCAGGTCAGCCCCAGCATTTT. Its translation is CASSEGVLPGQPQHF.